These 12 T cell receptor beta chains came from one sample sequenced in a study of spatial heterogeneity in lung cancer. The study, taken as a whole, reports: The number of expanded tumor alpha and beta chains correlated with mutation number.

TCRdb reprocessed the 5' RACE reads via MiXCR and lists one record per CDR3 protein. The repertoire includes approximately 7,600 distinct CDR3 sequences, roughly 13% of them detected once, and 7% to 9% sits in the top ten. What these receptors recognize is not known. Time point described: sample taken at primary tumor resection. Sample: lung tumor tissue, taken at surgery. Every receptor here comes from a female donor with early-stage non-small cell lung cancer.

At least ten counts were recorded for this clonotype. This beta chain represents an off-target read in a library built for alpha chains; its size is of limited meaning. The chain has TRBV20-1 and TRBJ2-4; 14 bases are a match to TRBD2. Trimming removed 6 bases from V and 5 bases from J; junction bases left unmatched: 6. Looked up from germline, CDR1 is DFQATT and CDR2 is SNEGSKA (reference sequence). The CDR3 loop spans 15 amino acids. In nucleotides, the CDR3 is TGCAGTGCCCGGACTAGCGGGGGGCTACAAAACATTCAGTACTTC. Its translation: CSARTSGGLQNIQYF.

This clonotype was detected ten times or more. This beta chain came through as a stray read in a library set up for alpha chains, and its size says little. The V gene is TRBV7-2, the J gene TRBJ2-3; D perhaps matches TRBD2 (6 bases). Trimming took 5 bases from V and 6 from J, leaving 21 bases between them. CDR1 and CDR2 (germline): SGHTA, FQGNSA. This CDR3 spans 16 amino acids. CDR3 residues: CASSPRVAGWGDTQYF. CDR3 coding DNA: TGTGCCAGCAGCCCCCGGGTTGCGGGGTGGGGCGATACGCAGTATTTT.

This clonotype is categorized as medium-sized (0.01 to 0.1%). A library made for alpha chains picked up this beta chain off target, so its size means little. The CDR3 DNA sequence: TGTGCCAGCAGCTTAGATAGGACAGGGTGGACCGGGGAGCTGTTTTTT. Residues: CASSLDRTGWTGELFF. V is TRBV7-8 and J is TRBJ2-2; 8 nucleotides line up with TRBD1. Trimming at V came to 1 base and at J to 5 bases, leaving 6 bases not matched to a gene. Germline CDR1 reads SGHVS; CDR2 reads FQNEAQ. The CDR3 has 16 residues. The full variable domain, rest sourced from reference TRBV7-8 and TRBJ2-2, is GAGVSQSPRYKVAKRGQDVALRCDPISGHVSLFWYQQALGQGPEFLTYFQNEAQLDKSGLPSDRFFAERPEGSVSTLKIQRTQQEDSAVYLCASSLDRTGWTGELFFGEGSRLTVL.

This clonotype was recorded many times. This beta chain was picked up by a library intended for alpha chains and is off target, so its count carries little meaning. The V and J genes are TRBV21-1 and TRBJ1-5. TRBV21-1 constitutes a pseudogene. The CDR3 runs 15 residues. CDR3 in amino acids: CASPPGGSSNQPQHF. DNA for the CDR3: TGTGCCAGCCCTCCGGGGGGGAGTAGCAATCAGCCCCAGCATTTT.

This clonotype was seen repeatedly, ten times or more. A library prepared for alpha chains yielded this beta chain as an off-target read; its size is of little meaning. In DNA form, the CDR3 reads TGCAGTGCAATCAGGGCTGGGGGAGACGAGCAGTACTTC. It specifies CSAIRAGGDEQYF. The chain employs TRBV20-1 and TRBJ2-7; D tentatively fits TRBD1 or TRBD2 (5 bases each). CDR1 and CDR2 from the germline V gene are DFQATT and SNEGSKA (reference sequence). Trimming removed 6 bases at V and 5 bases at J, with 17 bases between. This CDR3 has 13 amino acids.

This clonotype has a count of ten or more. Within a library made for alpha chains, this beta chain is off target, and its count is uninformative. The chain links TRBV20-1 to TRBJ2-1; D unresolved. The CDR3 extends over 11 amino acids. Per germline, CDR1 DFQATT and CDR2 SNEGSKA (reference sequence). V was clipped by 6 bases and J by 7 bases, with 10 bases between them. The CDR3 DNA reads TGCAGTGCCCCATCGAGGAATGAGCAGTTCTTC. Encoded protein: CSAPSRNEQFF.

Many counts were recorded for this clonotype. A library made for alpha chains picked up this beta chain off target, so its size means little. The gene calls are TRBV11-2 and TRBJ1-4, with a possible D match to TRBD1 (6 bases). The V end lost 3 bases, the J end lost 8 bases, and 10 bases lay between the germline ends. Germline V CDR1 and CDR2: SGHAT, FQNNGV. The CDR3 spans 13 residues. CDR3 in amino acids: CASSLQGREKLFF. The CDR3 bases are TGTGCCAGCAGCTTGCAGGGGAGGGAAAAACTGTTTTTT. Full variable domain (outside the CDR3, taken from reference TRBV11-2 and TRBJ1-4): EAGVAQSPRYKIIEKRQSVAFWCNPISGHATLYWYQQILGQGPKLLIQFQNNGVVDDSQLPKDRFSAERLKGVDSTLKIQPAKLEDSAVYLCASSLQGREKLFFGSGTQLSVL.

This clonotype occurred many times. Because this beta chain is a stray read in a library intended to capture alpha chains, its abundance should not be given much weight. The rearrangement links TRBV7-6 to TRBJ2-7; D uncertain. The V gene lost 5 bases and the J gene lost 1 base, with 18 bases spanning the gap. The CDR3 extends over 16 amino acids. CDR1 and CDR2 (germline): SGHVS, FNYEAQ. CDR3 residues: CASSQRAYPASYEQYF. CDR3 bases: TGTGCCAGCAGCCAAAGGGCCTATCCGGCTTCCTACGAGCAGTACTTC.

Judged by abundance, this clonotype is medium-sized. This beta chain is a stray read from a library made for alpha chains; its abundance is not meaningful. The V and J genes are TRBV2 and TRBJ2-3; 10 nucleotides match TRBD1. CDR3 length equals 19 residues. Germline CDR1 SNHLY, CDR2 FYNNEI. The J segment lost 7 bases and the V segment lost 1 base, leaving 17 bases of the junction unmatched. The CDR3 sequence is CASSEDRPPGQGRWNTQYF. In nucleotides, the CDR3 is TGTGCCAGCAGTGAAGATCGGCCCCCGGGACAGGGGAGGTGGAATACGCAGTATTTT.

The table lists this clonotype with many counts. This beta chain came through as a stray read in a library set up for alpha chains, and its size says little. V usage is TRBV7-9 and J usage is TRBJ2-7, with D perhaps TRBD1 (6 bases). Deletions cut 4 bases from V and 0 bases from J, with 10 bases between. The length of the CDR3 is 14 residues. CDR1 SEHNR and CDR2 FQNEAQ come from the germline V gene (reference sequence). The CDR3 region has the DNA TGTGCCAGCAGCTCGCTGGACAGCTCCTACGAGCAGTACTTC. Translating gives CASSSLDSSYEQYF. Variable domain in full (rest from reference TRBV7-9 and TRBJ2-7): DTGVSQNPRHKITKRGQNVTFRCDPISEHNRLYWYRQTLGQGPEFLTYFQNEAQLEKSRLLSDRFSAERPKGSFSTLEIQRTEQGDSAMYLCASSSLDSSYEQYFGPGTRLTVT.

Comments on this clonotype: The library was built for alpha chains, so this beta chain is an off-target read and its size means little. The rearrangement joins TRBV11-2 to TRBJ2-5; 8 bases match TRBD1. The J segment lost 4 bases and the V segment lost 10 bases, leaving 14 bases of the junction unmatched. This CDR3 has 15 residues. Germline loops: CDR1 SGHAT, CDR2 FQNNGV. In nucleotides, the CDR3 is TGTGCCACCCAACTTTCTGCGACAGGGGTAGAGACCCAGTACTTC. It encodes CATQLSATGVETQYF.

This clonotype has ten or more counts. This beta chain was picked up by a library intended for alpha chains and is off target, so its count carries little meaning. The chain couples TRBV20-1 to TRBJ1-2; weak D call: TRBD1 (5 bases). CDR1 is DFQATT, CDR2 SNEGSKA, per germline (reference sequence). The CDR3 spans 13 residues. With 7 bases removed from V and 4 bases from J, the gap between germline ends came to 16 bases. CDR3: CSGQLPLGYGYTF. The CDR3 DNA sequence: TGCAGTGGACAGCTACCGCTAGGCTATGGCTACACCTTC.